This TCR beta chain was identified in a study of CD8 T cells in ankylosing spondylitis (dated by TCRdb to the late 2010s). Regarding the complete study: T cell receptor beta repertoires were profiled in healthy donors and ankylosing spondylitis patients so that disease-linked TCR variants could be found. The full study cohort comprised 25 ankylosing spondylitis patients and around 100 healthy donors. Peripheral blood was sampled, and synovial fluid was additionally collected from ankylosing spondylitis patients. The investigation overall reported the following: According to the report, matched synovial fluid samples from ankylosing spondylitis patients were significantly enriched for the disease-linked clones. Blood from ankylosing spondylitis patients appeared to be characterized by a TCR beta motif composed of about eight highly homologous amino acid variants. The disease-linked clones showed a CD8+ phenotype and occurred at relatively low frequencies in peripheral blood. Some TCR beta motif variants had previously been reported in synovial fluid and blood of reactive arthritis patients, which suggested common disease-initiation mechanisms.

V is pared back by 4 bases and J by 2 bases, with 13 bases lying between the germline termini. Reading from cysteine to phenylalanine, the CDR3 counts 15 amino acids. The CDR3 DNA has 45 bases and is translated from base 1. The germline V gene specifies SGHRS as CDR1 and YFSETQ as CDR2. TCRdb shows the sequencer as Illumina HiSeq 2500. Quantitative 5'-RACE with molecular barcodes was the method used to prepare the TCR beta libraries. The authors' analysis ran thus. A new computational method, built on a probabilistic model of VDJ rearrangement, was used to identify disease-linked TCR variants. TCRdb reran the public reads through fastp at Q25 and MiXCR, keeping productive beta chains. Records with the same CDR3 protein are collapsed into one entry carrying the most frequent genes and DNA. The V and J calls and clone size are TCRdb's, not the authors'. A total of approximately 200,000 distinct CDR3 sequences appear in this sample, over 10% of them only once. The ten largest clones take up 16% of the sample.

This clonotype was picked up many times. Its antigen has not been determined. No base quality values were provided; no much bigger clone lies one nucleotide off. This chain joins TRBV5-1 to TRBJ1-5; tentative D gene TRBD1, with 5 bases matching. Input material: blood, either unsorted or a sorted T cell fraction (not recorded which). This clonotype originated in a male donor with ankylosing spondylitis or in good health (not recorded which). The sequenced DNA: TGCGCCAGCAGCCCGGGGGTAGGGGGCAATCAGCCCCAGCATTTT. This yields the protein CASSPGVGGNQPQHF.